The 16 T cell receptor beta chains given below trace back to one sample, sequenced in a study of cytomegalovirus exposure and HLA in healthy donors. Primers included in the PCR were 60 Vbeta and 13 Jbeta primers. Profiled with immunoSEQ multiplex PCR; TCRdb holds only in-frame clones, not every one. The sample records about 150,000 clones, around 86% being singletons. The sequencing sample was made of PBMCs. These receptors originate from a male donor in good health and CMV-seronegative.

The genes are TRBV5-1 and TRBJ2-2, with 8 bases identical to TRBD2. This CDR3 comprises 17 residues. Germline V CDR1 and CDR2: SGHRS, YFSETQ. Trimming at V came to 1 base and at J to 1 base, leaving 6 bases not matched to a gene. The CDR3 sequence: CASSLSSGGQNTGELFF. The CDR3 DNA sequence: TGCGCCAGCAGCTTGTCCAGCGGGGGCCAGAACACCGGGGAGCTGTTTTTT.

This rearrangement joins TRBV11-2 to TRBJ2-7; 8 bases fit TRBD1. Per germline, CDR1 SGHAT and CDR2 FQNNGV. The CDR3 is made up of 15 amino acids. The V and J ends lost 1 base and 5 bases, in that order; junction bases with no gene match: 7. The CDR3 is CASSLGLQGAHEQYF. The CDR3 DNA sequence: TGTGCCAGCAGCTTAGGACTCCAGGGGGCCCACGAGCAGTACTTC. The entire variable domain, with the rest obtained from reference TRBV11-2 and TRBJ2-7, is as follows: EAGVAQSPRYKIIEKRQSVAFWCNPISGHATLYWYQQILGQGPKLLIQFQNNGVVDDSQLPKDRFSAERLKGVDSTLKIQPAKLEDSAVYLCASSLGLQGAHEQYFGPGTRLTVT.

The chain employs TRBV6-6 and TRBJ1-2; 9 positions match TRBD1. The V and J ends lost 5 bases and 5 bases, in that order; junction bases with no gene match: 9. The CDR3 consists of 15 residues. Germline CDR1 is MNHNY and CDR2 is SVGAGI (reference sequence). CDR3 nucleotides: TGTGCCAGCAGTACCCCGGGACAGGGAGCATATGGCTACACCTTC. Translating it yields CASSTPGQGAYGYTF.

The chain uses TRBV2 and TRBJ1-1; D gene uncertain. V lost 4 bases and J 7 bases, leaving 13 bases between the germline ends. CDR1 SNHLY and CDR2 FYNNEI come from the germline V gene. The CDR3 consists of 13 residues. The CDR3 reads CASSVEGLGEAFF. The CDR3 nucleotides read TGTGCCAGCAGTGTCGAAGGACTTGGTGAAGCTTTCTTT.

This rearrangement joins TRBV5-1 to TRBJ1-2; TRBD1 might be the D (5 bases). Deletions cut 6 bases from V and 7 bases from J, with 13 bases between. This CDR3 is 12 amino acids long. The germline V gene encodes CDR1 SGHRS and CDR2 YFSETQ. In nucleotides, the CDR3 is TGCGCCAGCACTCCCTCGGGGGGTGGCTACACCTTC. Translating it yields CASTPSGGGYTF.

The chain recombines TRBV5-6 with TRBJ2-3, with D possibly matching TRBD1 (6 bases). Germline values: CDR1 SGHDT, CDR2 YYEEEE. The CDR3 consists of 13 residues. V lost 4 bases and J lost 5, with 11 bases in between. The CDR3 DNA is TGTGCCAGCAGCCACCTCAGGGGAGATACGCAGTATTTT. Protein product: CASSHLRGDTQYF.

The chain has TRBV10-3 and TRBJ1-1; 9 bases are a match to TRBD1. The CDR3 extends over 17 amino acids. With V trimmed by 7 bases and J by 4 bases, 16 bases remained unmatched. Looked up from germline, CDR1 is ENHRY and CDR2 is SYGVKD. In DNA, the CDR3 is TGTGCCATCACCGGTCGGGAAGGGACAGGGTCGGTCACTGAAGCTTTCTTT. Protein sequence: CAITGREGTGSVTEAFF.

This clone was detected only once. The J gene is TRBJ1-3, the V gene TRBV27; the D is unclear. Trimming took 0 bases from V and 0 from J, leaving 12 bases between them. The germline CDR1 and CDR2 sequences are MNHEY and SMNVEV (reference sequence). The CDR3 is made up of 17 amino acids. CDR3 sequence (DNA): TGTGCCAGCAGTTTATCGTACCCCCGGAGCTCTGGAAACACCATATATTTT. It specifies CASSLSYPRSSGNTIYF.

This clone was counted once. The chain couples TRBV7-8 to TRBJ1-5, with D uncertain. This CDR3 has 15 residues. Per germline, CDR1 SGHVS and CDR2 FQNEAQ. V was cut by 4 bases and J by 5 bases, with 15 bases left in between. The CDR3 spells CASSSRVTRDQPQHF. The DNA for the CDR3 is TGTGCCAGCAGCTCTCGGGTTACGCGGGATCAGCCCCAGCATTTT.

The chain recombines TRBV7-2 with TRBJ1-5, with D uncertain. Trimming took off 5 bases at V and 5 bases at J, with 13 bases between the two ends. The germline gives CDR1 SGHTA, CDR2 FQGNSA. The CDR3 sequence is 14 residues long. CDR3 region: CASSPRASHQPQHF. Here the CDR3 DNA reads TGTGCCAGCAGCCCCCGCGCCTCCCATCAGCCCCAGCATTTT.

This clone was counted a single time. J is TRBJ1-1 and V is TRBV9, with no clear D. V was cut by 4 bases and J by 1 base, with 14 bases left in between. Germline values: CDR1 SGDLS, CDR2 YYNGEE. CDR3 length equals 15 residues. The chain's CDR3 is CASSPVAAANTEAFF. CDR3 nucleotides: TGTGCCAGCAGCCCGGTCGCGGCGGCGAACACTGAAGCTTTCTTT.

The rearrangement uses TRBV5-6 and TRBJ1-4; no definite D call. Germline CDR1 reads SGHDT; CDR2 reads YYEEEE. Trimming took off 0 bases at V and 1 base at J, with 7 bases between the two ends. The CDR3 runs 15 residues. CDR3 coding DNA: TGTGCCAGCAGCTTGGGGCCGGGAACTAATGAAAAACTGTTTTTT. Encoded protein: CASSLGPGTNEKLFF.

The chain joins TRBV19 to TRBJ1-2, with D perhaps matching TRBD1 (6 bases). Trimming stripped 9 bases from V and 2 bases from J, with 19 bases between. CDR3 length: 15 residues. Germline V gene sequence: CDR1 LNHDA, CDR2 SQIVND (reference sequence). The CDR3 here is CASRSQGTNNYGYTF. The CDR3 DNA reads as TGTGCCAGCAGATCTCAGGGGACGAACAACTATGGCTACACCTTC.

Note on this clone: A junction end diverges from the germline sequence, so it may reflect a read error. The chain combines TRBV7-7 with TRBJ2-5; TRBD2 might be the D (6 bases). Germline lookup yields CDR1 SSHAT and CDR2 FNYEAQ (reference sequence). The CDR3 extends over 15 amino acids. The CDR3 nucleotides are TGTGCTAGCAGCTTCGGGACTCAGCGGCAAGAGACCCAGTACTTC. Its translation: CASSFGTQRQETQYF.

The V gene is TRBV19, the J gene TRBJ2-7; D is unresolved. Germline V lookup: CDR1 LNHDA, CDR2 SQIVND (reference sequence). The CDR3 consists of 13 residues. Trimming took 5 bases from V and 3 from J, leaving 11 bases between them. CDR3 in amino acids: CASSVEQYYEQYF. The CDR3 nucleotides are TGTGCCAGTAGTGTCGAGCAATACTACGAGCAGTACTTC.

Worth noting for this clone: At the DNA level, this CDR3 is encoded by other sequences in the same sample as well. This sequence joins TRBV7-9 and TRBJ1-5, with D perhaps matching TRBD1 (5 bases). Germline V gene data show CDR1 as SEHNR and CDR2 as FQNEAQ (reference sequence). This CDR3 comprises 17 residues. V was trimmed by 5 bases and J by 0 bases, leaving 17 bases between them. CDR3 DNA sequence: TGTGCCAGCAGCCCTGATAAGGCCGGGGGTAGCAATCAGCCCCAGCATTTT. Amino acids: CASSPDKAGGSNQPQHF.